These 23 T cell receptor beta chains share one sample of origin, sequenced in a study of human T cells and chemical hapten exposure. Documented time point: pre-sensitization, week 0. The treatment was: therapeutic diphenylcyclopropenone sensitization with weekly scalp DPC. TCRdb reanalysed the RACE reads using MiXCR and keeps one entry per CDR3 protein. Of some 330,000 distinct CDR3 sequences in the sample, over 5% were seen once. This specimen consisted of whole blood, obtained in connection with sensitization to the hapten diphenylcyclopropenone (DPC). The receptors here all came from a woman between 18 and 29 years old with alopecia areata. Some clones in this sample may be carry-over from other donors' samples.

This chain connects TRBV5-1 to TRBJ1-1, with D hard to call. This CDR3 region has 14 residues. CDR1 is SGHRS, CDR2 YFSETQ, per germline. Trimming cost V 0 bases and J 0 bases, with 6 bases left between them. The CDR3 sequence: CASSLEDLNTEAFF. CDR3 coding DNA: TGCGCCAGCAGCTTGGAAGACCTGAACACTGAAGCTTTCTTT.

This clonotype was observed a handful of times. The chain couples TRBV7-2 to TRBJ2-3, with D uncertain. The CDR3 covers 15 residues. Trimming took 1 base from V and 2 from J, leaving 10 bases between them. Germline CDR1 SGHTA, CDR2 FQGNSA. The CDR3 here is CASSLGSVTTDTQYF. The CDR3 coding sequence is TGTGCCAGCAGCTTAGGCAGTGTAACCACAGATACGCAGTATTTT.

CDR3 sequence reads: CASSRGKTQYF. For the CDR3, the DNA is TGTGCCAGCAGCCGAGGAAAGACCCAGTACTTC. The rearrangement uses TRBV6-2 or TRBV6-3 and TRBJ2-5; D gene unclear. CDR3 length equals 11 residues. The V gene lost 6 bases and the J gene lost 6 bases, with 8 bases spanning the gap. Germline assignment: CDR1 MNHEY and CDR2 SVGEGT.

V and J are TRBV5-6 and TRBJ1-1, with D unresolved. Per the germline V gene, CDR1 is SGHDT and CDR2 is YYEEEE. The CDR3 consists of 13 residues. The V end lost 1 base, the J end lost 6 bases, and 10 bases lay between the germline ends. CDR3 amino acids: CASSLIGSPEAFF. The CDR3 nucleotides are TGTGCCAGCAGCTTGATAGGGAGCCCTGAAGCTTTCTTT.

The CDR3 bases are TGTGCCAGCAAGGGCAGGGGGGACACTGAAGCTTTCTTT. Translation: CASKGRGDTEAFF. The V call is TRBV2, the J call TRBJ1-1; 7 bases map to TRBD1. CDR1 is SNHLY, CDR2 FYNNEI, per germline. With 7 bases clipped from V and 3 bases from J, the junction kept 5 bases outside the gene matches. CDR3 size: 13 residues.

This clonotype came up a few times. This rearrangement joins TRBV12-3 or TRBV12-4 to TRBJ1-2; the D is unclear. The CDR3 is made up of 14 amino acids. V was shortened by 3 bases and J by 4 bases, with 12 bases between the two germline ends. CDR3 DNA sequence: TGTGCCAGCAGTTTGGACCCCAGCGTCTATGGCTACACCTTC. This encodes CASSLDPSVYGYTF.

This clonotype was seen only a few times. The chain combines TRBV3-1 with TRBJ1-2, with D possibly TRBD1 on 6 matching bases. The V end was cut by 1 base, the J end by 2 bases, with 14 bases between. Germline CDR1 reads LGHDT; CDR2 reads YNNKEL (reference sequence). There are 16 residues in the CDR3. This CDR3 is CASSQGGAIFNYGYTF. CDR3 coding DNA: TGTGCCAGCAGCCAAGGGGGGGCAATCTTCAACTATGGCTACACCTTC. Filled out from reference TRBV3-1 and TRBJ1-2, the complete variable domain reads DTAVSQTPKYLVTQMGNDKSIKCEQNLGHDTMYWYKQDSKKFLKIMFSYNNKELIINETVPNRFSPKSPDKAHLNLHINSLELGDSAVYFCASSQGGAIFNYGYTFGSGTRLTVV.

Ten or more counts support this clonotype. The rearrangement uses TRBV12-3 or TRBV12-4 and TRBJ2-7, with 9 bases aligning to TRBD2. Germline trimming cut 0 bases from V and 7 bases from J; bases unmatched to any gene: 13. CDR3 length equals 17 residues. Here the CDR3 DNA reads TGTGCCAGCAGTTTAGCGCCTGTAGCGGGGGCGAGCTGGGAGCAGTACTTC. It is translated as CASSLAPVAGASWEQYF.

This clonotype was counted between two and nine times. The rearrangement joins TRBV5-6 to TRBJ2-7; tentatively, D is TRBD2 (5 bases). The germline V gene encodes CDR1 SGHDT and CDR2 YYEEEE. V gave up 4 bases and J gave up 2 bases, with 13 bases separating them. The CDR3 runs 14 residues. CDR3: CASSTGLSAYEQYF. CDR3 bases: TGTGCCAGCAGCACCGGACTTTCCGCCTACGAGCAGTACTTC. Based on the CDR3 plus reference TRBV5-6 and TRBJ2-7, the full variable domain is DAGVTQSPTHLIKTRGQQVTLRCSPKSGHDTVSWYQQALGQGPQFIFQYYEEEERQRGNFPDRFSGHQFPNYSSELNVNALLLGDSALYLCASSTGLSAYEQYFGPGTRLTVT.

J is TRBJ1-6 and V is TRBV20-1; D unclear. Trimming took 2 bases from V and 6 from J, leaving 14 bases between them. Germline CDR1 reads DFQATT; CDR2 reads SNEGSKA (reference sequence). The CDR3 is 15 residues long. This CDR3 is CSARTSGWGNSPLHF. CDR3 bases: TGCAGTGCTAGAACTTCAGGTTGGGGTAATTCACCCCTCCACTTT.

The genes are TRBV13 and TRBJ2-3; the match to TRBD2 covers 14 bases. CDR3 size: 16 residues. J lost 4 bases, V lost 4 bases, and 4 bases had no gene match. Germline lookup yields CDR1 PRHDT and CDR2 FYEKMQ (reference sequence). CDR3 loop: CASSYWTSGGPDTQYF. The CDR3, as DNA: TGTGCCAGCAGCTACTGGACTAGCGGGGGGCCAGATACGCAGTATTTT.

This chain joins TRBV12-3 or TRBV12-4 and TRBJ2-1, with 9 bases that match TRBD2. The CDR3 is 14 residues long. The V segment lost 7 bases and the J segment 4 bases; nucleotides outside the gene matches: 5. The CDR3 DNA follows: TGTGCCAGCACCTTCGCGGGGGGGTACAATGAGCAGTTCTTC. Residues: CASTFAGGYNEQFF.

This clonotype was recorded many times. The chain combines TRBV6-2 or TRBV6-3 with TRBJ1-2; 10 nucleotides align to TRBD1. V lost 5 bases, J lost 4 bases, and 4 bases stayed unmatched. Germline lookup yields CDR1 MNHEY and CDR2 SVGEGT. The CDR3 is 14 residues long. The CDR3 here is CASSRTGGSYGYTF. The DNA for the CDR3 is TGTGCCAGCAGTAGGACAGGGGGAAGCTATGGCTACACCTTC.

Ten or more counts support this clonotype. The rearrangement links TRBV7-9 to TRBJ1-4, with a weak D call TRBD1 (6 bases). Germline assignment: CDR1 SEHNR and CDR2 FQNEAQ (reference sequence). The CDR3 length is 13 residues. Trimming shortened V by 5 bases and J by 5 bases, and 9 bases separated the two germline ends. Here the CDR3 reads CASSTDRNEKLFF. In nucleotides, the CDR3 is TGTGCCAGCAGCACCGACAGGAATGAAAAACTGTTTTTT.

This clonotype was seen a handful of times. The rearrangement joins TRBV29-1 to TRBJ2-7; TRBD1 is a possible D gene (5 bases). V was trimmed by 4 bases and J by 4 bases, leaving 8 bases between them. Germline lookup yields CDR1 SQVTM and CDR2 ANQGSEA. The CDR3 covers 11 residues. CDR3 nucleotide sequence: TGCAGCGTTGTAAAGGGGTACGAGCAGTACTTC. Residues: CSVVKGYEQYF.

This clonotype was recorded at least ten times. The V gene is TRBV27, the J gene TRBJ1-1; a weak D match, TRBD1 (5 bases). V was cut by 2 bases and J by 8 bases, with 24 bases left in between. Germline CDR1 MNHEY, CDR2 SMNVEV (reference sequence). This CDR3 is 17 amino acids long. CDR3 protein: CASSLRGKDLFLVEAFF. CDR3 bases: TGTGCCAGCAGTTTACGGGGGAAGGACCTCTTCCTGGTAGAAGCTTTCTTT.

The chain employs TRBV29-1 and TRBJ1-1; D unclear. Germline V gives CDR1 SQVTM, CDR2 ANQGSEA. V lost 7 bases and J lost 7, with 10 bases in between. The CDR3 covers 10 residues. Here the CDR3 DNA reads TGCAGCGCCGTGGCCGTTGAAGCTTTCTTT. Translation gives CSAVAVEAFF.

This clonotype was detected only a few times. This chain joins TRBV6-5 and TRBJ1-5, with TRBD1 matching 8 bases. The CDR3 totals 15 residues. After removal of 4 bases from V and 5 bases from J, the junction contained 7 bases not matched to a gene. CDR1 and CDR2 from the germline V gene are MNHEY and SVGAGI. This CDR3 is CASSLAQGGDQPQHF. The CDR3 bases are TGTGCCAGCAGTTTAGCACAGGGGGGCGATCAGCCCCAGCATTTT.

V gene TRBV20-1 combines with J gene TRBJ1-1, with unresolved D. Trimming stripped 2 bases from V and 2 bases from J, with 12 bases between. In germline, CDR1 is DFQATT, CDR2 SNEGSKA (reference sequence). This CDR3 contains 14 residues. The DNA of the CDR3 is TGCAGTGCTAGAATGGCGGACGGAAACACTGAAGCTTTCTTT. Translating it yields CSARMADGNTEAFF.

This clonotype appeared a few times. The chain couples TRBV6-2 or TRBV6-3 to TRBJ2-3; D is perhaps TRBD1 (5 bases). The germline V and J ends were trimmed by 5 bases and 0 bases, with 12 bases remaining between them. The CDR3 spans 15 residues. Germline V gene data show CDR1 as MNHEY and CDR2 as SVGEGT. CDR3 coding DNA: TGTGCCAGCAGTCGACAGTTATCTAGCACAGATACGCAGTATTTT. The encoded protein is CASSRQLSSTDTQYF.

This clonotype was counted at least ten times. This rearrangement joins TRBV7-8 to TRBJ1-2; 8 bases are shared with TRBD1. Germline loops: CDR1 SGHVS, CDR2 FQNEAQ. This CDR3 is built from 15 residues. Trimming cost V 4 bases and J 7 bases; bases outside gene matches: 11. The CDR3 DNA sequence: TGTGCCAGCAGCTCCCACAGGGGGAGGCTTGCTGGCTACACCTTC. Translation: CASSSHRGRLAGYTF.

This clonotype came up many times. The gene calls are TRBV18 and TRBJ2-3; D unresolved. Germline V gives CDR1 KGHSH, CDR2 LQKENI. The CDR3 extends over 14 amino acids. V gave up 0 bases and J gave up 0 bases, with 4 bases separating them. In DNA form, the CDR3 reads TGTGCCAGCTCACCACCGGCTAGCACAGATACGCAGTATTTT. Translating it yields CASSPPASTDTQYF.

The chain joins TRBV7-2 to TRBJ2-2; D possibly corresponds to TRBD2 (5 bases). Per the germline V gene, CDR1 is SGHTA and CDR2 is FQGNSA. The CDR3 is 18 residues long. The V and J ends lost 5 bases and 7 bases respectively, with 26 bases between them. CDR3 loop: CASSLPLGDSVGNGELFF. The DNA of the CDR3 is TGTGCCAGCAGCCTTCCCCTGGGTGATAGCGTTGGGAACGGGGAGCTGTTTTTT.